This record concerns one TCR beta chain sequence. Germline loops: CDR1 GTSNPN, CDR2 SVGIG (reference sequence). The V end lost 0 bases, the J end lost 10 bases, and 16 bases lay between the germline ends. CDR3 size: 14 residues. The data originate from a study of blood T cell repertoires in COVID-19. Data came from immunoSEQ multiplex PCR; TCRdb stores just in-frame clones and leaves some out. Of 150,000 to 200,000 clones in the sample, roughly 83% were seen once. Material for sequencing was PBMCs or T cells enriched from blood (not recorded which). This chain joins TRBV30 and TRBJ2-1; a possible D gene is TRBD2 (6 bases). The TCR originated in a woman aged 60-75 years who had recovered from COVID-19. The CDR3 coding sequence is TGTGCCTGGAGTGTTTCCCAGACTAGTCGCGAGCAGTTCTTC. It codes for CAWSVSQTSREQFF.